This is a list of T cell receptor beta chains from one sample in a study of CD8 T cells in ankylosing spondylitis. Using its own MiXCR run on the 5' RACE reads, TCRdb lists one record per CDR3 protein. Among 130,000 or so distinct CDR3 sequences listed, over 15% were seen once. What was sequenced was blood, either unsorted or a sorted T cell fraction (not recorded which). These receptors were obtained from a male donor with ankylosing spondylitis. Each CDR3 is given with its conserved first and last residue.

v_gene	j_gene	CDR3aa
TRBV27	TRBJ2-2	CASSFLQGNTGELFF
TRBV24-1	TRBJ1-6	CATSDRRQGRSPLHF
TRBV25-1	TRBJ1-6	CASSEYGSPLHF
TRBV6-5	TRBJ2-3	CASSYESAGGPADTQYF
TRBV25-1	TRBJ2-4	CASREGTTGSAQYF
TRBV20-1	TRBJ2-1	CCARDRESTLYNEQFF
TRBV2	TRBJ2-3	CASTLHADTQYF
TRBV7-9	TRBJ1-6	CASSLRRVKDNSPLHF
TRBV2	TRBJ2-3	CASSGAGTRSTDTQYF
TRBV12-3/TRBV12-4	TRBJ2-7	CASSFLFEDSYSGRAYEQYF
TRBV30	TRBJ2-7	CAWSPWTGGYEQYF
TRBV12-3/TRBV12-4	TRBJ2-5	CASSNWRGGETQYF
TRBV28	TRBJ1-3	CASSPGWRILVSGNTIYF
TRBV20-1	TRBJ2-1	CSASVASGIGYNEQFF
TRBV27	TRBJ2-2	CASRRLAANTGELFFF
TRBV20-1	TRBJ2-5	CSVFPLRTSVQTQYF
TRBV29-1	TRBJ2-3	CSVLGLAGGDTQYF
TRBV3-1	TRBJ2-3	CASSQGTSTDTQYF
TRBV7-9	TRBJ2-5	CASSLASETQYF
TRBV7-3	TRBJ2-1	CASSPLPSGYNEQFF
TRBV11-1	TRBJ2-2	CASSSTGGLNTGELFF
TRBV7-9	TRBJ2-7	CASSLGGDYEQYF
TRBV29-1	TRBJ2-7	CSVFTSGMGSYEQYF
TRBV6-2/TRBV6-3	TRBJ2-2	CASSYSLREANTGELFF
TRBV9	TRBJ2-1	CASSSGGGTPNEQFF
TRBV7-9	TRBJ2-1	CASSAHRLMDEQFF
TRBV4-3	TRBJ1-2	CASSQDRTSYDGYTF